The 5 T cell receptor beta chains reported below all come from one sample, sequenced in a study of blood T cell repertoires in COVID-19. Produced via immunoSEQ multiplex PCR; TCRdb's table is partial and in-frame only. The repertoire includes about 240,000 clones, roughly four fifths of them detected once, and around 3.4% sits in the top ten. Sequences were obtained from peripheral blood. These receptors originate from a woman aged 18-29 years with acute or convalescent COVID-19.

The chain has TRBV6-2 or TRBV6-3 and TRBJ1-5; D remains ambiguous. Looked up from germline, CDR1 is MNHEY and CDR2 is SVGEGT. V dropped 2 bases and J dropped 7 bases, with 15 bases sitting between them. The CDR3 totals 15 residues. The DNA of the CDR3 is TGTGCCAGCAGTTACACCCCCGGGGTGCGGCAGCCCCAGCATTTT. Translating it yields CASSYTPGVRQPQHF.

Concerning this clone: Other DNA sequences in the same sample also yield this CDR3. The rearrangement links TRBV27 to TRBJ2-7; D not resolved. This CDR3 spans 13 amino acids. Looked up from germline, CDR1 is MNHEY and CDR2 is SMNVEV (reference sequence). Between the trimmed V and J ends, which lost 2 bases and 2 bases, there was a span of 7 bases. The CDR3 here is CASSLTETYEQYF. CDR3 bases: TGTGCCAGCAGTTTAACCGAGACCTACGAGCAGTACTTC.

In its sample, this clone was seen a few times. The chain has TRBV7-3 and TRBJ2-3, with 7 bases aligning to TRBD2. The CDR3 is 15 amino acids. The J segment lost 3 bases and the V segment lost 5 bases, leaving 8 bases of the junction unmatched. Germline loops: CDR1 SGHTA, CDR2 FQGTGA. The CDR3 spells CASSVSGGETDTQYF. The CDR3 DNA is TGTGCCAGCAGCGTATCGGGAGGAGAGACAGATACGCAGTATTTT. The full variable domain, completed using reference TRBV7-3 and TRBJ2-3, is GAGVSQTPSNKVTEKGKYVELRCDPISGHTALYWYRQSLGQGPEFLIYFQGTGAADDSGLPNDRFFAVRPEGSVSTLKIQRTERGDSAVYLCASSVSGGETDTQYFGPGTRLTVL.

The chain links TRBV10-3 to TRBJ2-7; D call uncertain. Trimming cost V 3 bases and J 2 bases, with 8 bases left between them. CDR3 size: 13 residues. Germline V gene lookup returns CDR1 ENHRY and CDR2 SYGVKD. The CDR3 coding sequence is TGTGCCATCAGTGATCTCCTCGCCTACGAGCAGTACTTC. This codes for CAISDLLAYEQYF.

The gene calls are TRBV7-2 and TRBJ2-3, with TRBD1 as a possible D gene (6 bases). Germline CDR1 SGHTA, CDR2 FQGNSA. The CDR3 consists of 16 residues. The V and J ends lost 1 base and 2 bases respectively, with 13 bases between them. The CDR3, as DNA: TGTGCCAGCAGCTTAGATCGTGGGGACAACACAGATACGCAGTATTTT. Amino acid sequence: CASSLDRGDNTDTQYF.